This T cell receptor beta chain was sequenced for a study of cytomegalovirus exposure and HLA in healthy donors. At the level of the study: Tens of millions of unique TCRs, all from HLA-typed donors, were included in an early release of the data.

The study ran its PCR with 60 Vbeta and 13 Jbeta primers. Generated by immunoSEQ multiplex PCR, the TCRdb table keeps only in-frame clones and is missing some. In the table there are about 200,000 clones, around three quarters of which are singletons. Germline V lookup: CDR1 SGHNT, CDR2 YENEEA. The CDR3 is 14 amino acids. Trimming took 2 bases from V and 2 from J, leaving 7 bases between them. The chain uses TRBV11-3 and TRBJ1-3; D perhaps matches TRBD1 (5 bases). Input material: PBMCs. This sequence originates from a woman aged 25-40 years in good health and CMV-seropositive. This chain's CDR3 is CASSLRGAGNTIYF. Here the CDR3 DNA reads TGTGCCAGCAGCTTAAGGGGTGCTGGAAACACCATATATTTT. The variable domain in full, with the rest retrieved from reference TRBV11-3 and TRBJ1-3, is EAGVVQSPRYKIIEKKQPVAFWCNPISGHNTLYWYLQNLGQGPELLIRYENEEAVDDSQLPKDRFSAERLKGVDSTLKIQPAELGDSAVYLCASSLRGAGNTIYFGEGSWLTVV.